This T cell receptor (beta chain) was recorded in a study of CXCR3-negative and CXCR3-positive naive CD8 T cells (dated by TCRdb to between 2018 and 2020). Background on the whole study: In total, 130 million to 150 million TRB reads were obtained, which works out to roughly 1.5 +/- 0.3 million reads per library. Data from 11 donors, pooled across two independent experiments, went into the diversity and physicochemical repertoire analyses. For the TRBV-TRBJ cluster analysis, the naive subsets came from 5 or 6 donors, while the memory cells came from 3 donors. The full study reports these points: TRB CDR3s from CXCR3-positive naive cells showed higher hydrophobicity (lower Kidera factor 4), lower energy, and higher strength and volume indices than CXCR3-negative naive cells. Surface CD5, linked to self-reactivity in mice, was comparable between naive subsets; TCR interaction strength was therefore also inferred from TRB CDR3 physicochemical properties. Similar TRBV-TRBJ usage was shown by naive CXCR3-negative and CXCR3-positive cells from the same donor, whereas distinct patterns were shown by memory cells. CXCR3 expression partially decreased after cryopreservation, so most assays used freshly isolated PBMCs. Both naive subsets had comparably high repertoire diversity, while memory CD8+ T cells had much lower repertoire diversity.

Each CD8+ T cell subset was flow-sorted in triplicate, and some 300,000 cells per subset were placed directly into RLT lysis buffer. To keep memory contaminants out, a stringent definition of naive CD8+ T cells was applied: CD45RO-CCR7+CD27+CD95-. Using standard density gradient centrifugation, peripheral blood mononuclear cells were isolated from buffy coats. Naive CXCR3-negative and CXCR3-positive CD8+ T cells were flow-sorted using a FACSAria III. An RNeasy Mini Kit was used to extract total RNA from the sorted cells. The sequencer was a NextSeq 550. The Human TCR Profiling Kit (MiLaboratory) was used to prepare UMI-labeled 5' RACE TRB cDNA libraries. The full amount of extracted RNA was used for cDNA synthesis, and the full amount of resulting cDNA was used for PCR amplification. Libraries were prepared in parallel with an identical number of PCR cycles. For the original study's pipeline: With a requirement of at least two reads per UMI, MIGEC and MiXCR extracted about 50,000 +/- 10,000 unique UMI-labeled TRB cDNA molecules per library. Each library averaged approximately 40,000 +/- 10,000 functional in-frame TRB CDR3 nucleotide clonotypes without stop codons. After downsampling to 5000 UMI-labeled TRB molecules per sample, diversity metrics, including normalized Shannon-Wiener and Chao1, were computed in VDJtools. Clonotype-size-weighted physicochemical properties of the central five CDR3 residues (interaction energy, strength, volume and Kidera factor 4) were computed in VDJtools. The reads went through TCRdb reprocessing, and each CDR3 protein sequence gets one entry with no DNA. Here the V and J calls rest on TCRdb's processing, not on the authors' analysis. This sample's records show about 98,000 distinct CDR3 sequences. The ten most abundant clones make up less than 1% of the sample.

For this clonotype: Which antigen it targets is not known.

CDR1 is given as SQVTM and CDR2 as ANQGSEA, both from the germline V gene. Inclusive of the bounding cysteine and phenylalanine, the CDR3 is 16 residues long. Only the protein sequence is given. The rearranged segments are TRBV29-1 and TRBJ2-1; the TRBD2 assignment by TCRdb is unverifiable without DNA. This sequence originates from a human donor in good health. Some clones in this sample may be carry-over from other donors' samples. The source material was naive CXCR3+ CD8+ T cells from blood. The sample's cell subset or site, from its label and the paper: CD45RO-CCR7+CD27+CD95- naive CD8+ T cells expressing CXCR3 (TNR3+). For the CDR3, the sequence is CSVLLATGASYNEQFF.